This TCR beta chain was identified in a study of T cells after yellow fever vaccination. Germline V gene sequence: CDR1 MNHEY, CDR2 SMNVEV (reference sequence). This CDR3 region has 17 residues. The germline V and J ends were trimmed by 1 base and 8 bases, with 23 bases remaining between them. 5'RACE template switching produced TCR cDNA carrying a universal primer site and UMIs. MiXCR, applied by TCRdb to the 5' RACE reads, yields one record per CDR3 protein. This repertoire shows more than 35,000 distinct CDR3 sequences, roughly 7% found once; its top ten account for 15%. This clonotype showed up many times. The study's findings and limits: Detected again after the booster were most primary-vaccination clones, at approximately 95% CD4 and 70% to 90% CD8. A secondary response was less intense yet reached its peak sooner, at day 5 versus 15. Highly abundant clonotypes carried over from the bulk population could end up in FACS-sorted repertoires as contaminants.

Sequencing used CD8+ T cells not binding an NS4B(214-222) dextramer, sorted from PBMCs, obtained 45 days after the yellow fever booster vaccination. This TCR was recovered from a man aged 25 to 40 who received the YFV17D yellow fever vaccine. The chain carries TRBV27 and TRBJ2-5; D is undetermined. DNA of the CDR3: TGTGCCAGCAGTTTATACTCAATTTGGCAGCCCGGTAGCACCCAGTACTTC. Translating gives CASSLYSIWQPGSTQYF.